The 24 T cell receptor beta chains below come from one sample, sequenced in a study of radiotherapy plus CTLA-4 blockade in lung cancer. Generated by immunoSEQ multiplex PCR, the TCRdb table keeps only in-frame clones and is missing some. The sample carries tens of thousands of clones, 70% to 90% recorded once. Here the sequenced sample was peripheral blood, taken from a patient treated with radiotherapy plus ipilimumab. These receptors were taken from a human donor with non-small cell lung cancer that progressed on radiotherapy plus ipilimumab.

V and J are TRBV7-6 and TRBJ2-7; the D gene could be TRBD1 or TRBD2 (5 bases each). The CDR3 loop spans 10 amino acids. The germline V gene has CDR1 SGHVS and CDR2 FNYEAQ. The V end lost 8 bases, the J end lost 4 bases, and 6 bases lay between the germline ends. The CDR3 sequence is CASEGYEQYF. In nucleotides, the CDR3 is TGTGCCAGCGAGGGGTACGAGCAGTACTTC.

J is TRBJ2-5 and V is TRBV7-2; D unclear. The CDR3 has 13 residues. V was pared by 2 bases and J by 4 bases, with 8 bases between. Germline CDR1 and CDR2: SGHTA and FQGNSA. DNA for the CDR3: TGTGCCAGCAGCTTAAGGCGACGAGAGACCCAGTACTTC. Translated, it gives CASSLRRRETQYF.

The rearrangement joins TRBV5-1 to TRBJ1-1; the match to TRBD1 covers 8 bases. Germline V lookup: CDR1 SGHRS, CDR2 YFSETQ. This CDR3 has 13 amino acids. With V trimmed by 3 bases and J by 4 bases, 2 bases remained unmatched. The CDR3 is CASSSGTGTEAFF. For the CDR3, the DNA is TGCGCCAGCAGCTCTGGGACAGGCACTGAAGCTTTCTTT.

V is TRBV6-5 and J is TRBJ2-2, with D possibly being TRBD1 or TRBD2 (5 bases each). The CDR3 runs 13 residues. The germline CDR1 and CDR2 sequences are MNHEY and SVGAGI. V shed 6 bases and J shed 6 bases, with 11 bases lying between them. CDR3 protein: CASRGAGSGELFF. In DNA, the CDR3 is TGTGCCAGCAGGGGAGCAGGGTCCGGGGAGCTGTTTTTT.

V gene TRBV10-3 combines with J gene TRBJ2-5, with TRBD1 identical over 8 bases. This CDR3 has 13 amino acids. J lost 4 bases, V lost 9 bases, and 7 bases had no gene match. Germline CDR1 is ENHRY and CDR2 is SYGVKD. The CDR3: CAIRQGIGETQYF. CDR3 nucleotides: TGTGCCATTAGACAGGGGATAGGAGAGACCCAGTACTTC.

This chain links TRBV6-5 with TRBJ1-2; a weak D match, TRBD1 (6 bases). This CDR3 spans 14 amino acids. V lost 7 bases, J lost 8 bases, and 20 bases lay in between. The germline CDR1 and CDR2 sequences are MNHEY and SVGAGI. The CDR3 DNA is TGTGCCAGCACCTCGGGTGGGGGGGGCTTAGGCTACACCTTC. Residues: CASTSGGGGLGYTF.

This clone has a single count. The DNA is left out, because the CDR3 cannot be placed on it with certainty; the CDR3 is given as TCRdb lists it. The chain has TRBV7-8 and TRBJ2-1; the table assigns TRBD1, which was not confirmed against the DNA. Germline CDR1 is SGHVS and CDR2 is FQNEAQ. The CDR3 length equals 16 residues, ends included. This CDR3 reads CASSFLWVGGQDEQFF.

About this clone: The sample has other DNA sequences that encode this CDR3 too. The rearrangement links TRBV10-3 to TRBJ1-1, with 8 bases that match TRBD1. CDR1 ENHRY and CDR2 SYGVKD come from the germline V gene. The V and J ends lost 3 bases and 6 bases, in that order; junction bases with no gene match: 3. This CDR3 comprises 13 residues. The CDR3 nucleotides are TGTGCCATCAGTGAAGGACAGGGTCCTGAAGCTTTCTTT. This gives the protein CAISEGQGPEAFF.

V gene TRBV7-9 combines with J gene TRBJ1-4, with TRBD1 as a possible D gene (5 bases). This CDR3 has 16 amino acids. Per the germline V gene, CDR1 is SEHNR and CDR2 is FQNEAQ (reference sequence). Trimming pared 2 bases from V and 6 bases from J, leaving 16 bases between. CDR3 in amino acids: CASSLSRGAGDEKLFF. CDR3 DNA: TGTGCCAGCAGCTTATCTCGTGGGGCTGGGGATGAAAAACTGTTTTTT.

V usage is TRBV7-3 and J usage is TRBJ2-3; 11 nucleotides align to TRBD1. V shed 2 bases and J 4 bases; nucleotides not matched to a gene: 2. From germline, CDR1 is SGHTA and CDR2 FQGTGA. The CDR3 runs to 15 residues. CDR3 nucleotide sequence: TGTGCCAGCAGCTTAGGACAGGGGGCTTCAGATACGCAGTATTTT. Translation: CASSLGQGASDTQYF. The variable domain in full, completed from reference TRBV7-3 and TRBJ2-3, reads GAGVSQTPSNKVTEKGKYVELRCDPISGHTALYWYRQSLGQGPEFLIYFQGTGAADDSGLPNDRFFAVRPEGSVSTLKIQRTERGDSAVYLCASSLGQGASDTQYFGPGTRLTVL.

The V gene is TRBV11-2, the J gene TRBJ2-2; the D gene is possibly TRBD1 (6 bases). CDR3 length: 15 amino acids. CDR1 and CDR2 from the germline V gene are SGHAT and FQNNGV. Trimming stripped 2 bases from V and 2 bases from J, with 9 bases between. CDR3 DNA sequence: TGTGCCAGCAGCTTACTCAGGGGAAACACCGGGGAGCTGTTTTTT. It translates to CASSLLRGNTGELFF.

This clone has more than one count but fewer than ten. The V call is TRBV6-5, the J call TRBJ1-2; D not resolved. CDR3 length: 11 residues. In germline, CDR1 is MNHEY, CDR2 SVGAGI. The V end was cut by 2 bases, the J end by 4 bases, with 2 bases between. CDR3 sequence: CASSYTYGYTF. The CDR3 DNA reads as TGTGCCAGCAGTTACACCTATGGCTACACCTTC.

This sequence joins TRBV19 and TRBJ1-1; TRBD1 might be the D (6 bases). The ends were cut back, 6 bases at V and 3 bases at J, with 20 bases in the middle. Looked up from germline, CDR1 is LNHDA and CDR2 is SQIVND (reference sequence). The CDR3 totals 16 residues. CDR3 coding DNA: TGTGCCAGTAGACGTCCGGGGGGGACACTCTACACTGAAGCTTTCTTT. Translated: CASRRPGGTLYTEAFF. Together with reference TRBV19 and TRBJ1-1, the CDR3 gives the full variable domain: DGGITQSPKYLFRKEGQNVTLSCEQNLNHDAMYWYRQDPGQGLRLIYYSQIVNDFQKGDIAEGYSVSREKKESFPLTVTSAQKNPTAFYLCASRRPGGTLYTEAFFGQGTRLTVV.

This chain joins TRBV4-1 and TRBJ2-3; 16 nucleotides match TRBD2. The CDR3 has 18 amino acids. V was clipped by 1 base and J by 6 bases; unmatched bases: 7. Germline lookup yields CDR1 MGHRA and CDR2 YSYEKL. The CDR3, as DNA: TGCGCCAGCAGCCAAGTTGGGACTAGCGGGGGGGCCGGGGATACGCAGTATTTT. This codes for CASSQVGTSGGAGDTQYF.

This chain connects TRBV5-4 to TRBJ2-5, with 13 bases aligning to TRBD2. The CDR3 has 16 residues. Trimming took 2 bases from V and 7 from J; bases not matched to a gene: 8. Germline assignment: CDR1 SGHNT and CDR2 YYREEE (reference sequence). The CDR3 DNA reads TGTGCCAGCAGCTTCACCGGGACTAGCGGGGTGGTGACCCAGTACTTC. It codes for CASSFTGTSGVVTQYF.

The chain recombines TRBV6-1 with TRBJ2-7; D gene unclear. The CDR3 totals 11 residues. V shed 7 bases and J shed 5 bases, with 9 bases lying between them. The germline gives CDR1 MNHNS, CDR2 SASEGT. As DNA, the CDR3 is TGTGCCAGCAAGGGCAGCAACGAGCAGTACTTC. This gives the protein CASKGSNEQYF.

This chain uses TRBV13 with TRBJ2-2; 8 bases match TRBD1. The CDR3 runs 14 residues. The V gene's germline CDR1 is PRHDT and CDR2 FYEKMQ (reference sequence). V lost 6 bases, J lost 3 bases, and 3 bases stayed unmatched. The DNA for the CDR3 is TGTGCCAGCAGGACAGGGGCGGACACCGGGGAGCTGTTTTTT. This encodes CASRTGADTGELFF.

This CDR3 reads CASSGGSGIGADTQYF. As DNA, the CDR3 is TGTGCCAGCAGTGGAGGTAGCGGGATCGGGGCAGATACGCAGTATTTT. The rearrangement links TRBV6-4 to TRBJ2-3, with 8 bases aligning to TRBD2. The CDR3 consists of 16 residues. CDR1 is MRHNA and CDR2 is SNTAGT in the germline V gene. Losses at the gene ends were 4 bases for V and 4 bases for J; bases not matched to a gene: 10.

This clone was seen a single time. The rearrangement links TRBV7-2 to TRBJ1-5, with D tentatively TRBD1 (6 bases). With 1 base removed from V and 7 bases from J, the gap between germline ends came to 14 bases. CDR3 length equals 15 residues. The V gene's germline CDR1 is SGHTA and CDR2 FQGNSA. CDR3 coding DNA: TGTGCCAGCAGCTTAGGTCGGGGGGCAGGGCAGCCCCAGCATTTT. It encodes CASSLGRGAGQPQHF.

In the case of this clone: The junction differs from germline at one of its ends, possibly a read error. The chain uses TRBV25-1 and TRBJ2-2; TRBD2 aligns across 7 bases. The CDR3 contains 15 residues. Germline values: CDR1 MGHDK, CDR2 SYGVNS. The CDR3 coding sequence is TGTGCCGGCAGTGTATGGGGAGGGGCGGTCGGGGAGCTGTTTTTT. Protein: CAGSVWGGAVGELFF.

This clone showed up just a few times. This chain links TRBV18 with TRBJ1-2; 12 nucleotides agree with TRBD1. V lost 5 bases to trimming and J lost 6 bases; unmatched junction nucleotides: 1. Germline-derived CDR1 and CDR2 are KGHSH and LQKENI. The CDR3 contains 13 residues. In nucleotides, the CDR3 is TGTGCCAGCTCAGGGACAGGGGGCAATGGCTACACCTTC. Its translation: CASSGTGGNGYTF.

The chain uses TRBV30 and TRBJ2-7; the match to TRBD2 covers 13 bases. There are 15 residues in the CDR3. Germline assignment: CDR1 GTSNPN and CDR2 SVGIG (reference sequence). The V gene end was trimmed by 1 base and the J gene end by 3 bases; junction bases not matched to a gene: 3. The CDR3 coding sequence is TGTGCCTGGAGTGGGGGACTAGCGGGACACTACGAGCAGTACTTC. It is translated as CAWSGGLAGHYEQYF. Based on the CDR3 plus reference TRBV30 and TRBJ2-7, the full variable domain is SQTIHQWPATLVQPVGSPLSLECTVEGTSNPNLYWYRQAAGRGLQLLFYSVGIGQISSEVPQNLSASRPQDRQFILSSKKLLLSDSGFYLCAWSGGLAGHYEQYFGPGTRLTVT.

The chain carries TRBV1 and TRBJ2-7; TRBD1, as called in the table, went unchecked against the DNA. TRBV1 is noted as a pseudogene. The CDR3 is made up of 15 amino acids. The CDR3 DNA reads as TGCACCAGCAGCCAAAAACCGGGACAGTCCTACGAGCAGTACTTC. Residues: CTSSQKPGQSYEQYF.

The chain couples TRBV11-2 to TRBJ2-5; unclear D gene. Germline V gene data show CDR1 as SGHAT and CDR2 as FQNNGV. V lost 1 base and J lost 5, with 14 bases in between. The CDR3 has 15 residues. The CDR3 spells CASSLVASRYETQYF. The CDR3 DNA sequence: TGTGCCAGCAGCTTAGTCGCGAGTCGGTATGAGACCCAGTACTTC. Variable domain in full (rest from reference TRBV11-2 and TRBJ2-5): EAGVAQSPRYKIIEKRQSVAFWCNPISGHATLYWYQQILGQGPKLLIQFQNNGVVDDSQLPKDRFSAERLKGVDSTLKIQPAKLEDSAVYLCASSLVASRYETQYFGPGTRLLVL.